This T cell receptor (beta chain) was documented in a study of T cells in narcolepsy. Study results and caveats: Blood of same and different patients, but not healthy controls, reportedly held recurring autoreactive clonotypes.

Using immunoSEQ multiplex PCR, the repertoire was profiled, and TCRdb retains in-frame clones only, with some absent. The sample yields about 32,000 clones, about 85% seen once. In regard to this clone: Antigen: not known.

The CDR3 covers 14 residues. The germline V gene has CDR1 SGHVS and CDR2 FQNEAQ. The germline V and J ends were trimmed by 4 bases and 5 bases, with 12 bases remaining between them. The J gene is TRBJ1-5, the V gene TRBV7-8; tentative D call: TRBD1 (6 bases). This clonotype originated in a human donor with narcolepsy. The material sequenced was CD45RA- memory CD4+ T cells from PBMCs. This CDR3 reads CASSSQGGDQPQHF. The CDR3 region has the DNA TGTGCCAGCAGCTCACAGGGCGGAGATCAGCCCCAGCATTTT.